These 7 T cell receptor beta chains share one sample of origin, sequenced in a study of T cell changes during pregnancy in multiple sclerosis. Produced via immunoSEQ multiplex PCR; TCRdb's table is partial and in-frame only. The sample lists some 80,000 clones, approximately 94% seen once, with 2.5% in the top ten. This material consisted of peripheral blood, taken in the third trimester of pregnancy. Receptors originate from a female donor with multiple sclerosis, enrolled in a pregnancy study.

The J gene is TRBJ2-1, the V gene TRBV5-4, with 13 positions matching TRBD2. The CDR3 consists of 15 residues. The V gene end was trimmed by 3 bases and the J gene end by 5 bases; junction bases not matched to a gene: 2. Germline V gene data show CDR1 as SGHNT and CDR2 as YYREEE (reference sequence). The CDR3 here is CASSSGLAGNNEQFF. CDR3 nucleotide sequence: TGTGCCAGCAGCTCGGGACTAGCGGGGAACAATGAGCAGTTCTTC.

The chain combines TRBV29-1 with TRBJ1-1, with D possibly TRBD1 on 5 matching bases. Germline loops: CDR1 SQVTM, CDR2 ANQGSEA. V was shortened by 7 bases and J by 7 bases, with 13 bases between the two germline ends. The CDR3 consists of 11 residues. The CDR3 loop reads CSAEGGDEAFF. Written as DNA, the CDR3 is TGCAGCGCGGAGGGAGGGGATGAAGCTTTCTTT.

Here the CDR3 DNA reads TGTGCCATCAGGGTTTCAGGGGATGACACTGAAGCTTTCTTT. This translates into CAIRVSGDDTEAFF. The chain carries TRBV10-3 and TRBJ1-1; TRBD1 is a possible D gene (6 bases). V shed 6 bases and J shed 3 bases, with 14 bases lying between them. The germline CDR1 and CDR2 sequences are ENHRY and SYGVKD. CDR3 length: 14 amino acids.

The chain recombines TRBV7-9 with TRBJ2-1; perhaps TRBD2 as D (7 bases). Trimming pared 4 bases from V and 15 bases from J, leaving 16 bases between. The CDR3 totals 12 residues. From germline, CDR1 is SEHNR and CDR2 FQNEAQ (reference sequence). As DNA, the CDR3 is TGTGCCAGCAGCTACGAGGTGGGGGGGGCGTTCTTC. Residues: CASSYEVGGAFF.

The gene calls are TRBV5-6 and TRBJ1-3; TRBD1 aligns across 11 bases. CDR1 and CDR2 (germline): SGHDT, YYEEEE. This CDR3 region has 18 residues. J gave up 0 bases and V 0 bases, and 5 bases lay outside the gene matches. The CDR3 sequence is CASSLDGQGALSGNTIYF. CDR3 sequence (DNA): TGTGCCAGCAGCTTGGATGGACAGGGGGCCCTCTCTGGAAACACCATATATTTT.

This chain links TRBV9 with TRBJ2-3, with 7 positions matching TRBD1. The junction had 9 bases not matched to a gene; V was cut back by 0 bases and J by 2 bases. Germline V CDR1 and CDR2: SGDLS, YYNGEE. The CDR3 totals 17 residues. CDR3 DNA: TGTGCCAGCAGCGTAGATGCCGACAGGGAGATCACAGATACGCAGTATTTT. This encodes CASSVDADREITDTQYF.

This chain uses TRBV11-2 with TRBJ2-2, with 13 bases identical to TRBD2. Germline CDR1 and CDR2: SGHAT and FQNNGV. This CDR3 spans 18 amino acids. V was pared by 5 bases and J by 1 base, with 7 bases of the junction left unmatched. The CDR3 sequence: CASSIGLAGELNTGELFF. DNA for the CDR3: TGTGCCAGCAGCATCGGACTAGCGGGGGAGTTGAACACCGGGGAGCTGTTTTTT. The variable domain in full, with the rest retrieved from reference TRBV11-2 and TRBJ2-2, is EAGVAQSPRYKIIEKRQSVAFWCNPISGHATLYWYQQILGQGPKLLIQFQNNGVVDDSQLPKDRFSAERLKGVDSTLKIQPAKLEDSAVYLCASSIGLAGELNTGELFFGEGSRLTVL.